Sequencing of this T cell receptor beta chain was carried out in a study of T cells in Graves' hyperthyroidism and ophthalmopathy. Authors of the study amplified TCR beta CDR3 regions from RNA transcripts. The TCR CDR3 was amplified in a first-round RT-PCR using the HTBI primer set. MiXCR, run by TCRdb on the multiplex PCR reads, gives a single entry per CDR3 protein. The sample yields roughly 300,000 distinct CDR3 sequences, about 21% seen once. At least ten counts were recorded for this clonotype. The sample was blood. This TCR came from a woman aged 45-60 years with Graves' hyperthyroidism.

The CDR3 region is CASSRPSSGETQYF. CDR3 in DNA: TGTGCCAGCAGCCGACCCTCCAGTGGGGAGACCCAGTACTTC. The chain employs TRBV11-2 and TRBJ2-5; D is ambiguous. Germline V gene sequence: CDR1 SGHAT, CDR2 FQNNGV. The ends were cut back, 5 bases at V and 5 bases at J, with 15 bases in the middle. This CDR3 is built from 14 residues.